This paragraph covers one TCR beta chain sequence. The target antigen is unknown. V gave up 1 base and J gave up 7 bases; unmatched junction bases: 8. The CDR3 length is 18 residues. The germline gives CDR1 SGHAT, CDR2 FQNNGV. This specimen comes from a study of shared clonotypes between healthy human individuals. The assay used deep level. Profiled with immunoSEQ multiplex PCR; TCRdb holds only in-frame clones, not every one. The profile shows roughly 770,000 clones, 95% to 97% of them singletons. Positive CCR7 selection of CD45RO-negative cells yielded the naive CD8 cells, and terminally differentiated effector memory CD45RA+ cells were excluded. Broader study findings: A reduction in generation probabilities was seen for non-shared clonotypes relative to those shared by all four donors.

V gene TRBV11-2 combines with J gene TRBJ2-2; 14 nucleotides agree with TRBD2. The source of this sequence is a man younger than 45 in good health. Sample: naive CD8+ T cells sorted from blood. The DNA of the CDR3 is TGTGCCAGCAGCTTAGCTGCGGGACTAGCGGGAGTGGACGGGGAGCTGTTTTTT. It yields the protein CASSLAAGLAGVDGELFF.